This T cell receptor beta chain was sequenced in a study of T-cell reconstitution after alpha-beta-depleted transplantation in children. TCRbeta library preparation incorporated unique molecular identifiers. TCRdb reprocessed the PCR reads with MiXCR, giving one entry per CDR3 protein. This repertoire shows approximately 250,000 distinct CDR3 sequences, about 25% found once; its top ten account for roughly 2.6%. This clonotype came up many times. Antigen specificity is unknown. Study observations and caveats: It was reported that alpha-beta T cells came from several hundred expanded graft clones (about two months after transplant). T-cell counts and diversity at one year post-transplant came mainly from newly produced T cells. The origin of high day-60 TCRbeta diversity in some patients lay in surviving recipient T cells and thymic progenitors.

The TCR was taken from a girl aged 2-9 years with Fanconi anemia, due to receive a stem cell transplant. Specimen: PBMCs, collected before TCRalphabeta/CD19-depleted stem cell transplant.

The CDR3 DNA sequence: TGTGCCAGCAGTTTGGGCAGGGGAGGACTCACCGGGGAGCTGTTTTTT. Protein: CASSLGRGGLTGELFF. The J gene is TRBJ2-2, the V gene TRBV12-3 or TRBV12-4; D may correspond to TRBD1 or TRBD2 (6 bases each). The V end was cut by 3 bases, the J end by 4 bases, with 15 bases between. The CDR3 is 16 amino acids.